In its sample, the clone carrying this T cell receptor (beta chain) was seen many times. CDR1 and CDR2 (germline): MNHNS, SASEGT. The CDR3 has 16 amino acids. V was shortened by 7 bases and J by 0 bases, with 19 bases between the two germline ends. These data are taken from a study of naive and memory T cell subsets. For blood and skin samples, reverse transcription used TCR alpha and beta constant primers. Ligated cDNA underwent four rounds of PCR with nested alpha and beta constant region primers and SP2. TCRdb processed the 5' RACE reads anew with MiXCR; each CDR3 protein has one entry. The sample includes about 20,000 distinct CDR3 sequences, less than 5% of them seen just once. Whole blood, roughly 2.6 ml, came from adult healthy volunteers. TCR cDNA received a 3' ligated oligonucleotide that carried a UMI. Cells were not sorted; total RNA input targeted about 1 to 1000 ng.

This sequence joins TRBV6-1 and TRBJ2-7, with D possibly matching TRBD2 (6 bases). The source is a male donor in good health. Here the CDR3 reads CASTPNSAGYSYEQYF. The CDR3 bases are TGTGCCAGCACCCCAAATTCGGCGGGGTACTCCTACGAGCAGTACTTC.